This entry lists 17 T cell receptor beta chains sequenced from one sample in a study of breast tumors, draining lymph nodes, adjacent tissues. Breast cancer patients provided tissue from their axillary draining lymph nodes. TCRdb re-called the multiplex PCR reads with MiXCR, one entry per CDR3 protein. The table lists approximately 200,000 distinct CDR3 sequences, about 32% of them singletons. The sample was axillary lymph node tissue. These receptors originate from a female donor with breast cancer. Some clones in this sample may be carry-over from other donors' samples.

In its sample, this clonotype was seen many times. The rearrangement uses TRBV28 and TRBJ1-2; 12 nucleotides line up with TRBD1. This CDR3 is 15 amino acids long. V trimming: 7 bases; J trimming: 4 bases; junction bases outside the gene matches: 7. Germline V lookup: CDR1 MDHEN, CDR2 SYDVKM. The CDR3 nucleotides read TGTGCCAGCATCCCCGGGACAGGGGGCTTCTATGGCTACACCTTC. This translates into CASIPGTGGFYGYTF.

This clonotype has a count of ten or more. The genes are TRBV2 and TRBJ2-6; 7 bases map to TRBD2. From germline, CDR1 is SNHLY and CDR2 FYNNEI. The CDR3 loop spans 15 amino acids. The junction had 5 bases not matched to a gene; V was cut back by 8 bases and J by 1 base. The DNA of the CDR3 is TGTGCCAGCGCACCGGGGGGTTCTGGGGCCAACGTCCTGACTTTC. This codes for CASAPGGSGANVLTF.

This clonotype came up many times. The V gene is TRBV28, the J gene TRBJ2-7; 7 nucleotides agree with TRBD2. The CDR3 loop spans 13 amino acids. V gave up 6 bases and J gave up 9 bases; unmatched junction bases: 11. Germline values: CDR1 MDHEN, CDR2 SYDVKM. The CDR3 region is CASSDTTGGRQYF. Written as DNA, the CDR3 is TGTGCCAGCAGCGACACGACCGGGGGGAGGCAGTACTTC.

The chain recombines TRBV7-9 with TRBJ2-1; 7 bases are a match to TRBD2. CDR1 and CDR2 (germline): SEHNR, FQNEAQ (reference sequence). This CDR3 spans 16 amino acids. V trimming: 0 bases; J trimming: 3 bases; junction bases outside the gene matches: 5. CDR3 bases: TGTGCCAGCAGCTTAGCGTCTAGCGGTGTCTACAATGAGCAGTTCTTC. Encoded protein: CASSLASSGVYNEQFF.

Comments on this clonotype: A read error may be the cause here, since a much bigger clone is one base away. The CDR3 spells CASSIQGAQEAQYF. The CDR3 DNA is TGTGCCAGTAGTATTCAAGGGGCTCAAGAGGCCCAGTACTTC. The gene calls are TRBV19 and TRBJ2-5; D may be TRBD1 (5 bases). CDR1 is LNHDA, CDR2 SQIVND, per germline (reference sequence). The CDR3 extends over 14 amino acids. Full variable domain (missing parts from reference TRBV19 and TRBJ2-5): DGGITQSPKYLFRKEGQNVTLSCEQNLNHDAMYWYRQDPGQGLRLIYYSQIVNDFQKGDIAEGYSVSREKKESFPLTVTSAQKNPTAFYLCASSIQGAQEAQYFGPGTRLLVL.

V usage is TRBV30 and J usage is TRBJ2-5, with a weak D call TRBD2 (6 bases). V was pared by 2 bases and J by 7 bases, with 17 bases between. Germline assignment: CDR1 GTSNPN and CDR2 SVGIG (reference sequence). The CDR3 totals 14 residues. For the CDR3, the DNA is TGTGCCTGGAGTAGACCGGGACTCAGAGGGACCCAGTACTTC. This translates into CAWSRPGLRGTQYF.

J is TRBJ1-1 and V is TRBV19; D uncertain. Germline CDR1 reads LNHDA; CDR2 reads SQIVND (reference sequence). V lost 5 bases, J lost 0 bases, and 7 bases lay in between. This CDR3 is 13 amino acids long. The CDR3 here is CASSSGLNTEAFF. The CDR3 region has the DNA TGTGCCAGTAGTTCTGGGCTGAACACTGAAGCTTTCTTT.

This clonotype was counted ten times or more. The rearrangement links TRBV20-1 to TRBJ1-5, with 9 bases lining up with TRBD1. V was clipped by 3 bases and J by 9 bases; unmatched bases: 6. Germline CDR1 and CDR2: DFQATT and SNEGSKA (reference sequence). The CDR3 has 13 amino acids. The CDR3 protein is CSARATGGGPQHF. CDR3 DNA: TGCAGTGCTAGGGCTACAGGGGGCGGGCCCCAGCATTTT.

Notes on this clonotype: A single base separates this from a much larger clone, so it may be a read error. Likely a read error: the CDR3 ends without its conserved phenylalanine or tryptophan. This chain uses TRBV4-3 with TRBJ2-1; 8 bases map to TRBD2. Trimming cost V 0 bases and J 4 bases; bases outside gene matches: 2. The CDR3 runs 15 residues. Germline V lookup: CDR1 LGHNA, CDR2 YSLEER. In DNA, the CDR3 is TGCGCCAGCAGCCAAGAAGGGACTAGTTACAATGAGCAGTTCTCC. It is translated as CASSQEGTSYNEQFS.

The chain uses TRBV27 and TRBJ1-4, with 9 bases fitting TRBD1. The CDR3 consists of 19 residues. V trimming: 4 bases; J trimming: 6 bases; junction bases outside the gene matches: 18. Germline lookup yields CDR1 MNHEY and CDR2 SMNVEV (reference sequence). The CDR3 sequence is CASSSLTGGLLYGDEKLFF. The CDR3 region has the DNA TGTGCCAGCAGTTCCCTGACAGGGGGACTCCTTTATGGGGATGAAAAACTGTTTTTT.

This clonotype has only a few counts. The CDR3 DNA is TGTGCCAGCAGCGGGACAGAGGGGTATGGCTACACCTTC. Its protein is CASSGTEGYGYTF. The rearrangement joins TRBV27 to TRBJ1-2, with TRBD1 matching 7 bases. Per the germline V gene, CDR1 is MNHEY and CDR2 is SMNVEV (reference sequence). J was trimmed by 5 bases and V by 6 bases; bases with no gene match: 6. This CDR3 is 13 amino acids long.

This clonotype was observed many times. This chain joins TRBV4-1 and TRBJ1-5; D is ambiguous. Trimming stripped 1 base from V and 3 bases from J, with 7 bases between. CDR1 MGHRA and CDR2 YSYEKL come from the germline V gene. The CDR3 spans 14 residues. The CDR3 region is CASSQAQSNQPQHF. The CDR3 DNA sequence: TGCGCCAGCAGCCAAGCCCAGTCCAATCAGCCCCAGCATTTT.

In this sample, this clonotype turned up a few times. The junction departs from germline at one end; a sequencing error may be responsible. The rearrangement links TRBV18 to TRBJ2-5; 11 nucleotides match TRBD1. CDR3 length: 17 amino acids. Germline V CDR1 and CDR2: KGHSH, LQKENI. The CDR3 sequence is CASSLTAGTGGQETRYF. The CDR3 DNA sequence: TGTGCCAGCTCACTTACCGCCGGGACAGGGGGGCAAGAGACCCGGTACTTC.

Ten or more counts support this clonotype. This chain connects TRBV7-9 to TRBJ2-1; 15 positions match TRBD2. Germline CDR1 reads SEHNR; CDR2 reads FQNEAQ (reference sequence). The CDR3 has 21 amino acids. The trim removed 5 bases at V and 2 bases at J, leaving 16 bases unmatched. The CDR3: CASSPPRGGLAGGFAYNEQFF. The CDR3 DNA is TGTGCCAGCAGCCCCCCCCGGGGCGGACTAGCGGGAGGGTTCGCCTACAATGAGCAGTTCTTC. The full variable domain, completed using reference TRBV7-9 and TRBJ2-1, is DTGVSQNPRHKITKRGQNVTFRCDPISEHNRLYWYRQTLGQGPEFLTYFQNEAQLEKSRLLSDRFSAERPKGSFSTLEIQRTEQGDSAMYLCASSPPRGGLAGGFAYNEQFFGPGTRLTVL.

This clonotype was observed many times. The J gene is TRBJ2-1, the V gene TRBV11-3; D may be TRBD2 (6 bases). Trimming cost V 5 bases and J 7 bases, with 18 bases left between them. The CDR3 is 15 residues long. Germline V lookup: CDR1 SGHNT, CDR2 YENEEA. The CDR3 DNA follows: TGTGCCAGCAGCGATAGACTAGACACGGGGAATGAGCAGTTCTTC. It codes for CASSDRLDTGNEQFF.

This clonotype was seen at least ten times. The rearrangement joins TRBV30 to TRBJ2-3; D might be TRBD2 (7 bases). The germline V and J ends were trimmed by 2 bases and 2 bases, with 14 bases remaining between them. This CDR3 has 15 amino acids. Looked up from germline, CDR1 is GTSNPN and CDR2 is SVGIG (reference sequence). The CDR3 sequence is CAWSRGAGATDTQYF. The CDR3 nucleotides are TGTGCCTGGAGTCGGGGGGCAGGGGCCACAGATACGCAGTATTTT.

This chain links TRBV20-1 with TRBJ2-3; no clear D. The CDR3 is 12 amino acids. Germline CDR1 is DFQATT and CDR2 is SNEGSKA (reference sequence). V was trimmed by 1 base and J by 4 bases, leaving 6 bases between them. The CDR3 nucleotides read TGCAGTGCTAGAGCCGCTGCAGATACGCAGTATTTT. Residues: CSARAAADTQYF.